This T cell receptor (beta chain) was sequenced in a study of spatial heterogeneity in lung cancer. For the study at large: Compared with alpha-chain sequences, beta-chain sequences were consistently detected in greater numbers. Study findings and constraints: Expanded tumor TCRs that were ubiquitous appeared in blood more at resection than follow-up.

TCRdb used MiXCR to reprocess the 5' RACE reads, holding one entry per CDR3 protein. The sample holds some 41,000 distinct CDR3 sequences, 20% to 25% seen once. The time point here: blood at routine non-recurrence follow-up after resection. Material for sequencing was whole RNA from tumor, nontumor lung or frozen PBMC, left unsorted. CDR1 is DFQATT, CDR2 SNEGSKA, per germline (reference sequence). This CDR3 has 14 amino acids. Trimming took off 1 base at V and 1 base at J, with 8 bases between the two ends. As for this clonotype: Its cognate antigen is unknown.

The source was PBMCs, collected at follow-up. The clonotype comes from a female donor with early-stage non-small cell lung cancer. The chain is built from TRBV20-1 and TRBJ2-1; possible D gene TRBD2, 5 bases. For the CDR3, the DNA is TGCAGTGCTAGAGCACAGCGGTCCTACAATGAGCAGTTCTTC. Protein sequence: CSARAQRSYNEQFF.